This TCR beta chain stems from a study of blood T cells in healthy people across ages. V lost 0 bases and J 2 bases, leaving 10 bases between the germline ends. CDR3 length: 15 residues. Germline assignment: CDR1 MNHEY and CDR2 SVGAGI. Study results and limitations: Observed TCR beta diversity showed a strong correlation with the percentage of naive T cells as measured by flow cytometry.

This clonotype was detected only a few times. Its antigen is unidentified. Primers used in a second PCR of about 6 to 12 cycles were a sample-barcoded 5' primer and a J-beta primer mix. The template-switch adaptor was a 5' adaptor with 12 random nucleotides. It tagged each cDNA molecule. TCRdb processed the 5' RACE reads anew with MiXCR; each CDR3 protein has one entry. The data contain 1.5 million to 1.8 million distinct CDR3 sequences, 42% of them seen just once; the ten biggest clones take up around 4%. This chain links TRBV6-5 with TRBJ1-2, with D uncertain. This TCR derives from a woman aged 18 to 35 in good health. Sequences were obtained from blood. In DNA form, the CDR3 reads TGTGCCAGCAGTTACTCTAGCGCGGGGAACTATGGCTACACCTTC. Translation: CASSYSSAGNYGYTF.